The sample holds a few counts of the clone carrying this T cell receptor (beta chain). The antigen remains unidentified. The source of the sample is a study of vaccination and CD4 T cells after COVID-19. Study information: SARS-CoV-2 PCR on nasal swabs had been positive for the convalescent patients; some ten were mild and one was severe. With a range of 35 to 161, the median interval from diagnosis to drawing post-COVID samples was 90 to 120 days. The study's findings and limits: Relatively few convalescent patients were studied, without early post-infection timepoints.

TCRdb reprocessed the PCR reads via MiXCR and lists one record per CDR3 protein. The sample shows 15,000 to 16,000 distinct CDR3 sequences, roughly three fifths of them seen only once. The source of this sequence is a human donor who had recovered from COVID-19. The sequences come from CD4+ T cells from blood, collected after SARS-CoV-2 vaccination.

The CDR3 nucleotides read TGTGCCAGCAGTCATTTCCGGGACAACTTTGGAGATCAGCCCCAGCATTTT. Translation: CASSHFRDNFGDQPQHF. This rearrangement joins TRBV7-9 to TRBJ1-5, with D possibly TRBD1 on 6 matching bases. The germline V and J ends were trimmed by 6 bases and 5 bases, with 23 bases remaining between them. The CDR3 has 17 residues. CDR1 SEHNR and CDR2 FQNEAQ come from the germline V gene (reference sequence).